These 14 T cell receptor beta chains originate from one sample sequenced in a study of blood T cell repertoires in COVID-19. Repertoires were generated with immunoSEQ multiplex PCR, while TCRdb's copy carries only in-frame clones and drops some. The sample has a few hundred thousand clones, 70% to 90% seen once. The sequencing input was peripheral blood. The receptors here all came from a man aged 40-55 years with acute or convalescent COVID-19.

This sequence joins TRBV20-1 and TRBJ2-7; possibly TRBD2 for D (6 bases). CDR3 length: 14 amino acids. CDR1 and CDR2 from the germline V gene are DFQATT and SNEGSKA (reference sequence). V shed 3 bases and J shed 4 bases, with 16 bases lying between them. In DNA form, the CDR3 reads TGCAGTGCTAGTCCCGGGACTGGTAGTTACGAGCAGTACTTC. This encodes CSASPGTGSYEQYF.

This clone has a count of ten or more. The V gene is TRBV7-2, the J gene TRBJ2-7; the D gene is possibly TRBD2 (6 bases). CDR3 size: 15 residues. V was pared by 5 bases and J by 2 bases, with 16 bases between. Germline V gene sequence: CDR1 SGHTA, CDR2 FQGNSA. This CDR3 is CASSPAGGRAYEQYF. The DNA of the CDR3 is TGTGCCAGCAGCCCCGCCGGGGGTCGGGCCTACGAGCAGTACTTC. The full variable domain, in which reference TRBV7-2 and TRBJ2-7 provide the parts outside the CDR3, is GAGVSQSPSNKVTEKGKDVELRCDPISGHTALYWYRQSLGQGLEFLIYFQGNSAPDKSGLPSDRFSAERTGGSVSTLTIQRTQQEDSAVYLCASSPAGGRAYEQYFGPGTRLTVT.

The rearrangement links TRBV7-9 to TRBJ1-6; D is unclear. The V gene lost 5 bases and the J gene lost 3 bases, with 8 bases spanning the gap. The CDR3 contains 14 residues. CDR1 is SEHNR, CDR2 FQNEAQ, per germline (reference sequence). The CDR3 nucleotides are TGTGCCAGCAGCCAAGAGAACTATAATTCACCCCTCCACTTT. It specifies CASSQENYNSPLHF.

The chain has TRBV5-4 and TRBJ2-7; 7 bases align to TRBD2. Trimming took 4 bases from V and 7 from J; bases not matched to a gene: 11. The CDR3 contains 14 residues. From germline, CDR1 is SGHNT and CDR2 YYREEE (reference sequence). CDR3 amino acids: CASSSYTRGREQYF. CDR3 coding DNA: TGTGCCAGCAGCAGTTATACGCGGGGGAGGGAGCAGTACTTC.

This rearrangement joins TRBV3-1 (or the pseudogene TRBV3-2) to TRBJ2-3, with D possibly matching TRBD2 (6 bases). Looked up from germline, CDR1 is LGHDT and CDR2 is YNNKEL (reference sequence). V lost 0 bases to trimming and J lost 2 bases, with 12 bases between them. This CDR3 has 16 amino acids. CDR3: CASSQEGDLHTDTQYF. Written as DNA, the CDR3 is TGTGCCAGCAGCCAAGAGGGGGACTTACACACAGATACGCAGTATTTT.

The chain recombines TRBV19 with TRBJ1-5; TRBD1 matches at 8 bases. The ends lost 4 bases at V and 6 bases at J; junction bases unmatched: 5. Looked up from germline, CDR1 is LNHDA and CDR2 is SQIVND (reference sequence). The CDR3 is 14 residues long. The DNA of the CDR3 is TGTGCCAGTAGTAGGACAGGGACCGGTCAGCCCCAGCATTTT. This encodes CASSRTGTGQPQHF.

The chain couples TRBV6-6 to TRBJ1-2; D unclear. The CDR3 spans 15 residues. The V and J ends lost 2 bases and 0 bases respectively, with 10 bases between them. Germline loops: CDR1 MNHNY, CDR2 SVGAGI (reference sequence). The DNA for the CDR3 is TGTGCCAGCAGTTACGTACAGCAAGCTAACTATGGCTACACCTTC. Translation: CASSYVQQANYGYTF.

The chain links TRBV11-2 to TRBJ2-7, with 10 bases that match TRBD1. Germline V gene sequence: CDR1 SGHAT, CDR2 FQNNGV. CDR3 length equals 16 residues. V shed 7 bases, J shed 0 bases, and the junction held 9 bases outside the gene matches. The CDR3 is CASNTYGTGDSYEQYF. DNA of the CDR3: TGTGCCAGCAACACTTACGGGACAGGGGACTCCTACGAGCAGTACTTC.

There are a few counts of this clone. The chain combines TRBV5-6 with TRBJ1-2; maybe TRBD1 (6 bases). Trimming took 4 bases from V and 8 from J, leaving 15 bases between them. CDR1 SGHDT and CDR2 YYEEEE come from the germline V gene. This CDR3 is built from 13 residues. CDR3 coding DNA: TGTGCCAGCAGCCAAAACAGGGACCCCGGCTACACCTTC. It yields the protein CASSQNRDPGYTF.

The CDR3 protein is CASSMISGGQQPQHF. The CDR3 DNA reads as TGTGCCAGTAGTATGATTTCAGGGGGCCAACAGCCCCAGCATTTT. J is TRBJ1-5 and V is TRBV19; 8 bases line up with TRBD1. This CDR3 is 15 amino acids long. V shed 3 bases, J shed 7 bases, and the junction held 8 bases outside the gene matches. CDR1 is LNHDA and CDR2 is SQIVND in the germline V gene (reference sequence).

This clone has a handful of counts. The V call is TRBV9, the J call TRBJ1-2, with 7 nucleotides matching TRBD1. The germline CDR1 and CDR2 sequences are SGDLS and YYNGEE. The CDR3 loop spans 15 amino acids. Unmatched junction bases numbered 12, after V lost 2 bases and J lost 8 bases. This chain's CDR3 is CASSVGWTGATGYTF. CDR3 nucleotide sequence: TGTGCCAGCAGCGTTGGGTGGACAGGCGCAACCGGCTACACCTTC.

A single count supports this clone. The gene calls are TRBV4-3 and TRBJ1-2; 7 bases line up with TRBD1. V lost 1 base, J lost 4 bases, and 9 bases stayed unmatched. Germline V gene lookup returns CDR1 LGHNA and CDR2 YSLEER. The CDR3 has 16 amino acids. In nucleotides, the CDR3 is TGCGCCAGCAGCCAAGTCCTGGACAGGAGGCTCTATGGCTACACCTTC. Amino acid sequence: CASSQVLDRRLYGYTF.

The chain links TRBV9 to TRBJ2-3; 8 bases are a match to TRBD2. The CDR3 spans 16 residues. Germline CDR1 SGDLS, CDR2 YYNGEE. V was clipped by 2 bases and J by 2 bases; unmatched bases: 7. The CDR3 DNA is TGTGCCAGCAGCGTTGGGACTAGTCGTGTCACAGATACGCAGTATTTT. As protein: CASSVGTSRVTDTQYF. Supplemented by reference TRBV9 and TRBJ2-3, the full variable domain reads DSGVTQTPKHLITATGQRVTLRCSPRSGDLSVYWYQQSLDQGLQFLIQYYNGEERAKGNILERFSAQQFPDLHSELNLSSLELGDSALYFCASSVGTSRVTDTQYFGPGTRLTVL.

CDR3 loop: CASKLIRAGNQPQHF. The CDR3 DNA is TGTGCCAGCAAGTTAATCAGGGCAGGCAATCAGCCCCAGCATTTT. This rearrangement joins TRBV2 to TRBJ1-5; D may be TRBD1 (5 bases). V was clipped by 7 bases and J by 2 bases, with 15 bases between them. This CDR3 has 15 amino acids. The germline V gene has CDR1 SNHLY and CDR2 FYNNEI. The full variable domain, rest sourced from reference TRBV2 and TRBJ1-5, is EPEVTQTPSHQVTQMGQEVILRCVPISNHLYFYWYRQILGQKVEFLVSFYNNEISEKSEIFDDQFSVERPDGSNFTLKIRSTKLEDSAMYFCASKLIRAGNQPQHFGDGTRLSIL.